This TCR beta chain was observed in a study of beta chain features in type 1 diabetes. Study-wide points: Researchers report that Type 1 diabetes patients had moderately but significantly shorter TCRB CDR3s across all four CD4+ subsets.

The entirety of the isolated RNA underwent reverse transcription, so expressed TCRB transcripts were sequenced. Clones were read by immunoSEQ multiplex PCR, and TCRdb kept only the in-frame ones, dropping some. This sample yields 35,000 or so clones, of which about 65% are seen a single time; around 2% belongs to the top ten. A single heparinised blood sample, averaging approximately 116 mL, was obtained per donor. Worth noting for this clone: Antigen unknown.

The CDR3 sequence is 18 residues long. With 5 bases removed from V and 0 bases from J, the gap between germline ends came to 20 bases. Germline V lookup: CDR1 MDHEN, CDR2 SYDVKM. The chain is built from TRBV28 and TRBJ2-4, with no clear D. Sequencing was done on a sample of Tregs from blood. This clonotype originated in a woman in her 30s in good health. CDR3 protein: CASSPTKEHALAKNIQYF. The CDR3 DNA reads as TGTGCCAGCAGTCCTACTAAGGAACATGCCCTAGCCAAAAACATTCAGTACTTC.